Below, one T cell receptor beta chain is given with its context. Its antigen is currently unknown. With 60 Vbeta and 13 Jbeta primers, the PCR was carried out. Some clones are missing from TCRdb's copy, which holds only in-frame ones; the method was immunoSEQ multiplex PCR. This repertoire shows roughly 120,000 clones, about 79% found once; its top ten account for about 1.8%. These data are taken from a study of cytomegalovirus exposure and HLA in healthy donors. The CDR3 is 15 amino acids. From germline, CDR1 is SGHTS and CDR2 YDEGEE. Trimming took off 0 bases at V and 4 bases at J, with 10 bases between the two ends. Study-wide findings and caveats: TCR beta chains associated with HLA were, in a later analysis, more clonally expanded than equally common others. TCR association rates varied by HLA locus in a later analysis, with DRB1 highest and HLA-C lowest. Later analysis demonstrated an association between a missense DCLRE1C variant and TCR beta V- and J-gene trimming.

The receptor was isolated from a man between 50 and 59 years old in good health and CMV-seronegative. The chain carries TRBV5-8 and TRBJ2-2; D call uncertain. Sequenced: PBMCs. Here the CDR3 reads CASSLGRVGTGELFF. DNA for the CDR3: TGTGCCAGCAGCTTGGGACGGGTGGGCACCGGGGAGCTGTTTTTT.